This TCR beta chain comes out of a study of early T cells in non-severe SARS-CoV-2 infection. Study in general: It was bulk RNA from unsorted whole blood that was sequenced, and the chains were unpaired. Study-level results: There was a bias toward anti-spike CD8 responses in VDJdb matching, which missed private and CD4 specificities.

The protocol attached unique molecular identifiers to individual cDNA molecules. TCRdb re-analysed the 5' RACE reads in MiXCR, keeping a single row per CDR3 protein. The sample carries some 90,000 distinct CDR3 sequences, about 15% recorded once. Concerning this clonotype: Its antigen is still unknown.

The receptor was isolated from an adult who was a healthcare worker with PCR-confirmed SARS-CoV-2 infection or an uninfected control (not recorded which). Sequencing input: whole blood.

The CDR3 loop reads CASRETDSYNEQFF. In DNA form, the CDR3 reads TGTGCCAGCAGAGAAACGGACAGCTACAATGAGCAGTTCTTC. V usage is TRBV2 and J usage is TRBJ2-1, with a possible D match to TRBD1 (6 bases). V was trimmed by 6 bases and J by 3 bases, leaving 12 bases between them. This CDR3 is 14 amino acids long. Germline V gives CDR1 SNHLY, CDR2 FYNNEI.